This paragraph covers one TCR beta chain sequence. As processed by the authors: Amplification of reference gene primers provided the estimated nucleated cell counts. TCRdb's copy holds only in-frame clones and misses some; the assay was immunoSEQ multiplex PCR. V, J and clone size derive from that table, while D and trimming were established from the DNA sequence. The sample contains about 13,000 clones, roughly 78% of which appear only once. There are 15 residues in the CDR3. Trimming shortened V by 2 bases and J by 3 bases, and 11 bases separated the two germline ends. CDR1 and CDR2 from the germline V gene are SNHLY and FYNNEI. This sample is drawn from a study of blood T cell repertoires in COVID-19. Turning to the study itself: Sites in the United States, Italy and Spain provided acute and convalescent COVID-19 samples. T cells, B-cell-depleted T cells, or PBMCs provided the cDNA or gDNA that served as material.

Sequences were obtained from peripheral blood. The chain couples TRBV2 to TRBJ1-5; perhaps TRBD1 as D (5 bases). The clonotype originates from a human donor in a cohort sampled during active COVID-19. Written as DNA, the CDR3 is TGTGCCAGCAGTGAATTGGGTGGGGCCAATCAGCCCCAGCATTTT. This translates into CASSELGGANQPQHF.